The TCR beta chain described here comes from a study of blood T cell repertoires in COVID-19. In the source study's methods: Amplification with reference gene primers provided the estimates of nucleated cell counts. The data were produced by immunoSEQ multiplex PCR, yet TCRdb's version contains in-frame clones alone and is incomplete. The DNA gave D and trimming, while V, J and clone size come from that table. The sample consists of approximately 400,000 clones, about 89% of them appearing once. The CDR3 is 12 residues long. CDR1 and CDR2 from the germline V gene are SNHLY and FYNNEI. With 4 bases removed from V and 3 bases from J, the gap between germline ends came to 7 bases.

This receptor was taken from a middle-aged man with acute or convalescent COVID-19. Input material: peripheral blood. The chain employs TRBV2 and TRBJ2-7; D might be TRBD1 (5 bases). Written as DNA, the CDR3 is TGTGCCAGCAGTGTAGACAGCTACGAGCAGTACTTC. Translating it yields CASSVDSYEQYF.